Listed here are 21 T cell receptor beta chains from one sample, sequenced in a study of radiotherapy plus CTLA-4 blockade in lung cancer. Assay used: immunoSEQ multiplex PCR; TCRdb lists only in-frame clones, some missing. The table has about 62,000 clones, roughly three quarters seen once; the top ten hold about 3.1%. The source material was peripheral blood, sampled from a patient treated with radiotherapy plus ipilimumab. The receptors originated from a human donor with non-small cell lung cancer who had a complete response to radiotherapy plus ipilimumab.

The chain uses TRBV18 and TRBJ2-1; 7 nucleotides match TRBD1. Germline trimming cut 2 bases from V and 7 bases from J; bases unmatched to any gene: 5. The germline V gene encodes CDR1 KGHSH and CDR2 LQKENI. This CDR3 is built from 14 residues. The CDR3 spells CASSPVQGRNEQFF. DNA of the CDR3: TGTGCCAGCTCACCAGTACAGGGGCGGAATGAGCAGTTCTTC.

This rearrangement joins TRBV5-4 to TRBJ2-2; the match to TRBD2 covers 14 bases. This CDR3 contains 16 residues. Per the germline V gene, CDR1 is SGHNT and CDR2 is YYREEE (reference sequence). Germline trimming cut 4 bases from V and 5 bases from J; bases unmatched to any gene: 4. CDR3 amino acids: CASSQGLAGVTGELFF. In DNA, the CDR3 is TGTGCCAGCAGCCAGGGACTAGCGGGAGTTACCGGGGAGCTGTTTTTT. Full variable domain (missing parts from reference TRBV5-4 and TRBJ2-2): ETGVTQSPTHLIKTRGQQVTLRCSSQSGHNTVSWYQQALGQGPQFIFQYYREEENGRGNFPPRFSGLQFPNYSSELNVNALELDDSALYLCASSQGLAGVTGELFFGEGSRLTVL.

The count of this clone is one. The genes are TRBV7-8 and TRBJ2-7; D is possibly TRBD2 (6 bases). The CDR3 has 11 amino acids. V gave up 8 bases and J gave up 6 bases, with 11 bases separating them. The V gene's germline CDR1 is SGHVS and CDR2 FQNEAQ. CDR3 DNA: TGTGCCAGCTCGGGACTTCGCGAGCAGTACTTC. Translating it yields CASSGLREQYF.

This clone has only one observation. This chain joins TRBV10-3 and TRBJ1-5; unclear D gene. V was trimmed by 11 bases and J by 0 bases, leaving 17 bases between them. Germline V lookup: CDR1 ENHRY, CDR2 SYGVKD. CDR3 length: 15 residues. Written as DNA, the CDR3 is TGTGCCTCTGCCCGGCAACAGAATAGCAATCAGCCCCAGCATTTT. As protein: CASARQQNSNQPQHF.

The chain couples TRBV5-1 to TRBJ2-5, with TRBD1 matching over 8 bases. CDR3 length: 17 residues. CDR1 is SGHRS, CDR2 YFSETQ, per germline. V shed 0 bases and J 5 bases; nucleotides not matched to a gene: 12. CDR3 loop: CASSLAVAGGGRETQYF. The CDR3 region has the DNA TGCGCCAGCAGCTTGGCCGTGGCAGGGGGCGGGCGGGAGACCCAGTACTTC.

As for this clone: Other DNA sequences in this sample translate to the same CDR3. The CDR3 nucleotides are TGTGCCAGCAGGAGACAGGGTCCCTACGAGCAGTACTTC. Protein product: CASRRQGPYEQYF. The V gene is TRBV28, the J gene TRBJ2-7, with 7 bases matching TRBD1. The germline V gene encodes CDR1 MDHEN and CDR2 SYDVKM. The CDR3 loop spans 13 amino acids. V lost 6 bases, J lost 2 bases, and 4 bases stayed unmatched.

This clone showed up just a few times. The J gene is TRBJ1-3, the V gene TRBV14; D not resolved. There are 17 residues in the CDR3. Germline CDR1 and CDR2: SGHDN and FVKESK. V lost 4 bases to trimming and J lost 0 bases, with 16 bases between them. Here the CDR3 DNA reads TGTGCCAGCAGCCGATCGCGGTTTGCGGACTCTGGAAACACCATATATTTT. Translation: CASSRSRFADSGNTIYF.

CDR3 bases: TGCGCCAGCAGCTTGCAGAGCGGGGCCTACAATGAGCAGTTCTTC. Amino acids: CASSLQSGAYNEQFF. This rearrangement joins TRBV5-1 to TRBJ2-1; TRBD2 aligns across 7 bases. This CDR3 has 15 residues. Germline CDR1 and CDR2: SGHRS and YFSETQ. The V segment lost 1 base and the J segment 2 bases; nucleotides outside the gene matches: 3.

This clone has only a few counts. The chain combines TRBV19 with TRBJ1-1; D is possibly TRBD1 (6 bases). Trimming removed 2 bases from V and 3 bases from J, with 7 bases in between. Germline assignment: CDR1 LNHDA and CDR2 SQIVND (reference sequence). The CDR3 is 13 residues long. As DNA, the CDR3 is TGTGCCAGTAGTATATGGGGGCACACTGAAGCTTTCTTT. Encoded protein: CASSIWGHTEAFF.

This chain uses TRBV10-2 with TRBJ2-1; the D is unclear. The CDR3 totals 14 residues. Germline CDR1 reads WSHSY; CDR2 reads SAAADI. V lost 10 bases and J lost 1, with 14 bases in between. The CDR3 nucleotides read TGCGCCACCCGGAGTTCTACATCCTACAATGAGCAGTTCTTC. Its translation: CATRSSTSYNEQFF.

This chain joins TRBV27 and TRBJ2-5, with TRBD1 identical over 9 bases. The J call is in doubt because the DNA end fits TRBJ2-7 better. From germline, CDR1 is MNHEY and CDR2 SMNVEV (reference sequence). The CDR3 spans 13 residues. CDR3 amino acids: CASSLRQGGEQYF. The CDR3 DNA is TGTGCCAGCAGTTTAAGACAGGGGGGCGAGCAGTACTTC.

This chain uses TRBV28 with TRBJ1-5, with a possible D match to TRBD1 (5 bases). Germline-derived CDR1 and CDR2 are MDHEN and SYDVKM. V was clipped by 3 bases and J by 4 bases, with 13 bases between them. CDR3 length: 15 residues. CDR3 region: CASSFLAGTNQPQHF. CDR3 nucleotide sequence: TGTGCCAGCAGTTTTTTAGCAGGGACTAATCAGCCCCAGCATTTT.

The chain employs TRBV27 and TRBJ1-1, with 9 bases identical to TRBD1. Germline CDR1 and CDR2: MNHEY and SMNVEV (reference sequence). This CDR3 has 18 residues. With 1 base clipped from V and 1 base from J, the junction kept 10 bases outside the gene matches. CDR3 region: CASSLWGTGLVGNTEAFF. CDR3 coding DNA: TGTGCCAGCAGTTTATGGGGGACAGGGCTTGTCGGGAACACTGAAGCTTTCTTT.

The chain couples TRBV13 to TRBJ2-1; 14 nucleotides match TRBD2. There are 18 residues in the CDR3. V shed 4 bases and J 2 bases; nucleotides not matched to a gene: 7. Germline V lookup: CDR1 PRHDT, CDR2 FYEKMQ (reference sequence). Written as DNA, the CDR3 is TGTGCCAGCAGCTCAGAGGGACTAGCGGGAGTTACCTACAATGAGCAGTTCTTC. Its protein is CASSSEGLAGVTYNEQFF.

V and J are TRBV4-3 and TRBJ2-5; 12 nucleotides agree with TRBD2. Germline V gene lookup returns CDR1 LGHNA and CDR2 YSLEER. The CDR3 covers 16 residues. Unmatched junction bases numbered 5, after V lost 4 bases and J lost 2 bases. Written as DNA, the CDR3 is TGCGCCAGCAGCCCCGACCTAGCGGGGGGGCAAGAGACCCAGTACTTC. This codes for CASSPDLAGGQETQYF.

The V call is TRBV4-1, the J call TRBJ1-2; D possibly corresponds to TRBD1 (5 bases). Germline CDR1 reads MGHRA; CDR2 reads YSYEKL. The CDR3 loop spans 15 amino acids. V was shortened by 0 bases and J by 0 bases, with 8 bases between the two germline ends. The CDR3 bases are TGCGCCAGCAGCCAAGATCGGGGGGCTAACTATGGCTACACCTTC. As protein: CASSQDRGANYGYTF.

The CDR3 coding sequence is TGTGCCAGTAGTAAGACACCGGCATTTTACAATGAGCAGTTCTTC. It translates to CASSKTPAFYNEQFF. This chain links TRBV19 with TRBJ2-1; no definite D call. The CDR3 is made up of 15 amino acids. CDR1 and CDR2 from the germline V gene are LNHDA and SQIVND (reference sequence). The V and J ends lost 4 bases and 4 bases respectively, with 14 bases between them.

The chain has TRBV5-4 and TRBJ2-7; 9 bases align to TRBD2. V gave up 0 bases and J gave up 3 bases; unmatched junction bases: 7. Per germline, CDR1 SGHNT and CDR2 YYREEE (reference sequence). The CDR3 covers 16 residues. Written as DNA, the CDR3 is TGTGCCAGCAGCTTGGCAGGCGGGAGGGCCGACTACGAGCAGTACTTC. Translating it yields CASSLAGGRADYEQYF.

The chain has TRBV6-1 and TRBJ1-3; D is unresolved. This CDR3 has 12 amino acids. V lost 8 bases and J lost 8, with 13 bases in between. Germline V gene sequence: CDR1 MNHNS, CDR2 SASEGT. CDR3 sequence (DNA): TGTGCCAGCGCGGGGTGGGAAGACACCATATATTTT. It yields the protein CASAGWEDTIYF.

The chain carries TRBV2 and TRBJ2-5; 13 bases align to TRBD2. The CDR3 runs 16 residues. J was trimmed by 4 bases and V by 5 bases; bases with no gene match: 7. Germline CDR1 SNHLY, CDR2 FYNNEI. The CDR3 sequence: CASSHRGLAGRETQYF. CDR3 nucleotides: TGTGCCAGCAGTCACCGGGGACTAGCGGGACGAGAGACCCAGTACTTC.

The V call is TRBV18, the J call TRBJ2-5; tentatively, D is TRBD1 (5 bases). Deletions cut 6 bases from V and 4 bases from J, with 15 bases between. Germline loops: CDR1 KGHSH, CDR2 LQKENI. The CDR3 is 14 amino acids. The CDR3 DNA sequence: TGTGCCAGCTCCAACTTCCAGGGCGGAGAGACCCAGTACTTC. This sequence encodes CASSNFQGGETQYF.